Listed below are T cell receptor beta chains from one sample, sequenced in a study of shared clonotypes between healthy human individuals. The data were produced by immunoSEQ multiplex PCR, yet TCRdb's version contains in-frame clones alone and is incomplete. Among some 2,500,000 clones, over 85% were seen once, and the ten largest hold 0.35% to 0.45%. The specimen was naive CD4+ T cells from PBMCs. The receptors come from a man between 18 and 35 years old in good health. Some clones in this sample may be carry-over from other donors' samples. Each CDR3 is given without its conserved first and last residue. D genes are given only for firm matches.

d_call: NA; v_call: TRBV7-9; j_call: TRBJ1-2; cdr3_aa: ASSSRTAINYGYT
d_call: NA; v_call: TRBV19; j_call: TRBJ2-1; cdr3_aa: ASSTPGTRHEQF
d_call: NA; v_call: TRBV5-1; j_call: TRBJ2-1; cdr3_aa: ASSLDQAGYNEQF
d_call: TRBD1; v_call: TRBV27; j_call: TRBJ1-5; cdr3_aa: ASKKGTGEFNQPQH
d_call: NA; v_call: TRBV11-2; j_call: TRBJ1-1; cdr3_aa: ASSGRVDTEAF
d_call: NA; v_call: TRBV7-2; j_call: TRBJ2-1; cdr3_aa: ASSLEAAGAYNEQF
d_call: TRBD2; v_call: TRBV28; j_call: TRBJ2-5; cdr3_aa: ASSTLAGGRETQY
d_call: TRBD1; v_call: TRBV6-5; j_call: TRBJ1-1; cdr3_aa: ASSRKGAEAF
d_call: NA; v_call: TRBV2; j_call: TRBJ2-3; cdr3_aa: ASSEVLTTDTQY
d_call: NA; v_call: TRBV5-1; j_call: TRBJ2-5; cdr3_aa: ASSWTGTSSQETQY
d_call: NA; v_call: TRBV5-6; j_call: TRBJ1-5; cdr3_aa: ASSFWGWNNQPQH
d_call: NA; v_call: TRBV14; j_call: TRBJ1-2; cdr3_aa: ASSLQPRGVSGYT
d_call: NA; v_call: TRBV5-1; j_call: TRBJ1-5; cdr3_aa: ASSLDGGGNQPQH
d_call: NA; v_call: TRBV4-1; j_call: TRBJ2-7; cdr3_aa: ASSPMPGTPQNWGEQY
d_call: TRBD1; v_call: TRBV7-2; j_call: TRBJ1-2; cdr3_aa: ASSPRQGDGGYT
d_call: NA; v_call: TRBV29-1; j_call: TRBJ2-5; cdr3_aa: SVAWGRGETQY
d_call: NA; v_call: TRBV27; j_call: TRBJ2-5; cdr3_aa: ASSLSRGRETQY